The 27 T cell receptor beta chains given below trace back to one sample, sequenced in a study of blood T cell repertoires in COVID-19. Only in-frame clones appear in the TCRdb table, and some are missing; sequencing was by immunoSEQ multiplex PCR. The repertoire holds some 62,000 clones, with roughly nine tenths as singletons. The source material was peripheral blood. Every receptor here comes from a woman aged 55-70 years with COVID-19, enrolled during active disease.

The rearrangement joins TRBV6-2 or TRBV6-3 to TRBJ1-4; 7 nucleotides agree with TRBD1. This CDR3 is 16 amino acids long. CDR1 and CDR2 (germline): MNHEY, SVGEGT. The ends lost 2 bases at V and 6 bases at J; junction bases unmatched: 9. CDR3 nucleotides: TGTGCCAGCAGTTACGCGAACAGGGGAAAGGATGAAAAACTGTTTTTT. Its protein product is CASSYANRGKDEKLFF.

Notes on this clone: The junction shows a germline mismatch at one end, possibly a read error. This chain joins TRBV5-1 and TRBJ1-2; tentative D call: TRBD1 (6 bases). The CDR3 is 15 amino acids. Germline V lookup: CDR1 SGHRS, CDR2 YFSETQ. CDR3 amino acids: CASTLGAGASYGYTF. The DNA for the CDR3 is TGCGCCAGCACCTTGGGGGCAGGGGCGAGCTATGGCTACACCTTC.

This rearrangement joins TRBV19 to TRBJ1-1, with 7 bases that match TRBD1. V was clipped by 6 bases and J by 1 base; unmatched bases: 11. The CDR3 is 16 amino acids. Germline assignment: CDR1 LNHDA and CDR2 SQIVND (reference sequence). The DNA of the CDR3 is TGTGCCAGTAGCGCCCTAACAGGGGCTAGGAACACTGAAGCTTTCTTT. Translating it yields CASSALTGARNTEAFF.

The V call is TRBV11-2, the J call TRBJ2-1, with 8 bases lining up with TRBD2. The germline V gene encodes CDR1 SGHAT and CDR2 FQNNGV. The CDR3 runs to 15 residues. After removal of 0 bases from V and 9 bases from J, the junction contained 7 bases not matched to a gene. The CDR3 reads CASSLEAGVEGEQFF. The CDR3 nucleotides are TGTGCCAGCAGCTTAGAAGCGGGAGTAGAGGGTGAGCAGTTCTTC.

The DNA of the CDR3 is TGCGCCAGCAGCCCCGGCGACAGGGGCGGTGAAAAACTGTTTTTT. It yields the protein CASSPGDRGGEKLFF. V is TRBV4-1 and J is TRBJ1-4; TRBD1 matches 8 bases. From germline, CDR1 is MGHRA and CDR2 YSYEKL. CDR3 length equals 15 residues. Trimming cost V 4 bases and J 7 bases; bases outside gene matches: 8.

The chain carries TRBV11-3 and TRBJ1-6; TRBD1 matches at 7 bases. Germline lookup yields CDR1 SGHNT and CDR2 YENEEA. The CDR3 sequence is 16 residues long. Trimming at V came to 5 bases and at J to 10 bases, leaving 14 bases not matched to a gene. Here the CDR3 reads CASSISGQSVRSPLHF. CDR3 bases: TGTGCCAGCAGCATTTCGGGACAGTCAGTAAGATCACCCCTCCACTTT.

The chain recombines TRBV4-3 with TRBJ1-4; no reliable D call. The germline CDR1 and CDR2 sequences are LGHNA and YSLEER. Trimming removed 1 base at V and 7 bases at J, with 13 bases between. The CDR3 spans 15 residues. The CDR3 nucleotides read TGCGCCAGCAGCCAAGTACGAGGGTCTCGTGAAAAACTGTTTTTT. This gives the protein CASSQVRGSREKLFF.

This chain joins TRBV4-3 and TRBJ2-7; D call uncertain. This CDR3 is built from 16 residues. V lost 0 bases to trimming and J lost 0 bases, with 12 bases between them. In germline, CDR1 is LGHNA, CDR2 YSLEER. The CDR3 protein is CASSQDSTVPSYEQYF. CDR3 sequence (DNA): TGCGCCAGCAGCCAAGATTCCACAGTTCCCTCCTACGAGCAGTACTTC.

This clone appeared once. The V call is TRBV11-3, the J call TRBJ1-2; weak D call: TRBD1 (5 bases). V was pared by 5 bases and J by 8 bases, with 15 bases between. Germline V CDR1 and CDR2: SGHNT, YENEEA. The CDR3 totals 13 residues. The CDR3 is CASSQQVELGYTF. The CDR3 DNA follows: TGTGCCAGCAGCCAACAGGTGGAATTAGGCTACACCTTC. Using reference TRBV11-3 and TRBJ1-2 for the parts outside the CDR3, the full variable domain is EAGVVQSPRYKIIEKKQPVAFWCNPISGHNTLYWYLQNLGQGPELLIRYENEEAVDDSQLPKDRFSAERLKGVDSTLKIQPAELGDSAVYLCASSQQVELGYTFGSGTRLTVV.

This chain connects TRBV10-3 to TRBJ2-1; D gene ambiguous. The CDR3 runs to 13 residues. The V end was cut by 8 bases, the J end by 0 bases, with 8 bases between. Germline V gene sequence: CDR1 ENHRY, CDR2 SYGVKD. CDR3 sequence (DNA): TGTGCCATCGGCGGAAGCTCCTACAATGAGCAGTTCTTC. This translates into CAIGGSSYNEQFF.

CDR3: CASSLRWSRYGYTF. As DNA, the CDR3 is TGTGCCAGCAGCTTACGCTGGTCCAGGTATGGCTACACCTTC. The chain joins TRBV7-2 to TRBJ1-2; D is unclear. CDR3 length: 14 amino acids. The ends were cut back, 2 bases at V and 5 bases at J, with 12 bases in the middle. Germline V gene sequence: CDR1 SGHTA, CDR2 FQGNSA.

The CDR3 loop reads CASSYGLYTEAFF. CDR3 in DNA: TGTGCCAGCAGCTACGGACTATACACTGAAGCTTTCTTT. The rearrangement links TRBV7-2 to TRBJ1-1; unclear D gene. CDR1 and CDR2 from the germline V gene are SGHTA and FQGNSA. V was cut by 4 bases and J by 3 bases, with 9 bases left in between. CDR3 length: 13 amino acids.

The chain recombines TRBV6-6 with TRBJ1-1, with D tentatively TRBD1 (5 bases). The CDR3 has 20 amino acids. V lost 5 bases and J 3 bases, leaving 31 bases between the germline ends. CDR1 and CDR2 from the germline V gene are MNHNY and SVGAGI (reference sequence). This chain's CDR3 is CASSLGVPTVGGGADTEAFF. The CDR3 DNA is TGTGCCAGCAGTCTCGGAGTTCCCACTGTCGGGGGGGGTGCAGACACTGAAGCTTTCTTT.

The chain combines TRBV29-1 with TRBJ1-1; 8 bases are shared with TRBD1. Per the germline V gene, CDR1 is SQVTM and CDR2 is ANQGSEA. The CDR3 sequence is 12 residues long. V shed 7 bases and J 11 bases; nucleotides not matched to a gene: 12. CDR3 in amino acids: CSGSGQGNFAFF. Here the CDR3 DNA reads TGCAGCGGCTCCGGACAGGGTAATTTTGCTTTCTTT.

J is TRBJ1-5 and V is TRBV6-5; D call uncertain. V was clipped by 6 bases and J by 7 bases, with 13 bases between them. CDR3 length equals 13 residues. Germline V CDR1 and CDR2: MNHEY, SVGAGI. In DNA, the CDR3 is TGTGCCAGCAGCTACCTCGGAGGACAGCCCCAGCATTTT. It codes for CASSYLGGQPQHF.

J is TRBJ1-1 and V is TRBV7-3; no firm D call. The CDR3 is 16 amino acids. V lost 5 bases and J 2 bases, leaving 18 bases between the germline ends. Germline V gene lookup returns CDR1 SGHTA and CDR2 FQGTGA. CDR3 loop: CASSPTFPGANTEAFF. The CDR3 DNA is TGTGCCAGCAGCCCGACGTTCCCGGGAGCTAACACTGAAGCTTTCTTT. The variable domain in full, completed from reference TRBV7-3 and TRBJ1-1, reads GAGVSQTPSNKVTEKGKYVELRCDPISGHTALYWYRQSLGQGPEFLIYFQGTGAADDSGLPNDRFFAVRPEGSVSTLKIQRTERGDSAVYLCASSPTFPGANTEAFFGQGTRLTVV.

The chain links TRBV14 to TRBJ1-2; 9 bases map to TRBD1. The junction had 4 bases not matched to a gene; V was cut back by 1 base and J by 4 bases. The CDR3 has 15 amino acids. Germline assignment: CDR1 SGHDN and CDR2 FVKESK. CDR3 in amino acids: CASSQADRGPYGYTF. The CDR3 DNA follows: TGTGCCAGCAGCCAAGCGGACAGGGGCCCCTATGGCTACACCTTC.

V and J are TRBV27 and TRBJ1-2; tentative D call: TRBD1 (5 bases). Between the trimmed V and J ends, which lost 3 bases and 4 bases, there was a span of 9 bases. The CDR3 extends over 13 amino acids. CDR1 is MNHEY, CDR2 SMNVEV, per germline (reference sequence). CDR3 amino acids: CASSFTGVYGYTF. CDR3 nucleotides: TGTGCCAGCAGTTTTACAGGAGTCTATGGCTACACCTTC.

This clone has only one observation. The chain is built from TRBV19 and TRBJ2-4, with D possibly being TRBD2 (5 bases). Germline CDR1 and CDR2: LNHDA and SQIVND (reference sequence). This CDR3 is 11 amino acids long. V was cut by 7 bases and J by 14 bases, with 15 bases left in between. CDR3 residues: CASIGSVGEYF. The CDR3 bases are TGTGCCAGTATCGGGTCGGTCGGGGAGTACTTC.

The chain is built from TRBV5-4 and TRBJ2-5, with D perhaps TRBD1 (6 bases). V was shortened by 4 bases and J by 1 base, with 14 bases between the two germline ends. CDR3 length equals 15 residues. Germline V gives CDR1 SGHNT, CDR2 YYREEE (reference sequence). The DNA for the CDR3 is TGTGCCAGCAGCCTGTACAGGGTAGGCCAAGAGACCCAGTACTTC. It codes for CASSLYRVGQETQYF.

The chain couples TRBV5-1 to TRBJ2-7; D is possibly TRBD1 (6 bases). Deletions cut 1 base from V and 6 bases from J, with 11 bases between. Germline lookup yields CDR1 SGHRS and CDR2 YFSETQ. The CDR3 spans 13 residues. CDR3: CASSLTRGGEQYF. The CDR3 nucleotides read TGCGCCAGCAGCTTGACTAGAGGGGGCGAGCAGTACTTC.

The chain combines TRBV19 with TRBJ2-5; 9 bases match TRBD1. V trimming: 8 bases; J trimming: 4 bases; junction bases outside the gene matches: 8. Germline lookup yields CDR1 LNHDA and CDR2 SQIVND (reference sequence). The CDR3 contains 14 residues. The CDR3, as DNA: TGTGCCAGTGGGGCGGGACAGGGTGTAGAGACCCAGTACTTC. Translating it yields CASGAGQGVETQYF.

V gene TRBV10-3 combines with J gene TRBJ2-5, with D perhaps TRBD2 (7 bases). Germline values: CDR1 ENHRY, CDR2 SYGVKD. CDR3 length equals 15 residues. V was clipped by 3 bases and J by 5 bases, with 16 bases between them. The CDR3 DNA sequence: TGTGCCATCAGTGAAGGGGGGGGCTCGAGGGAGACCCAGTACTTC. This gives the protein CAISEGGGSRETQYF.

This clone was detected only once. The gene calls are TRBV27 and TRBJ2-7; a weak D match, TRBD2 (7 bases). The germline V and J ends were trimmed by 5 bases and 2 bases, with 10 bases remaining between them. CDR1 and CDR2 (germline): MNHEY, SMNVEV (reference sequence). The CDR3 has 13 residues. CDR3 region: CASSGGGPYEQYF. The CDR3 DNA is TGTGCCAGCAGTGGGGGGGGGCCCTACGAGCAGTACTTC.

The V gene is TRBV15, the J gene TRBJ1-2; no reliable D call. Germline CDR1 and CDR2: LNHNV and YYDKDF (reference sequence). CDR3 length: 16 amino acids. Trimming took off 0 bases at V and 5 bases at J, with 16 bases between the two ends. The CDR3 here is CATSRDTSNLYYGYTF. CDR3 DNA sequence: TGTGCCACCAGCAGAGATACCAGTAACCTTTATTATGGCTACACCTTC. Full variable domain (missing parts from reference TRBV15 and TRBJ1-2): DAMVIQNPRYQVTQFGKPVTLSCSQTLNHNVMYWYQQKSSQAPKLLFHYYDKDFNNEADTPDNFQSRRPNTSFCFLDIRSPGLGDTAMYLCATSRDTSNLYYGYTFGSGTRLTVV.

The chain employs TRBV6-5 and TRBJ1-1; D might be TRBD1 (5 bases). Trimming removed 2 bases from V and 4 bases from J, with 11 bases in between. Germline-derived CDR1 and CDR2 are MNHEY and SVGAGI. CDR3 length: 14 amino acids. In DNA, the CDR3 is TGTGCCAGCAGTTACGCGGGGGGTCGCACTGAAGCTTTCTTT. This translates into CASSYAGGRTEAFF.

The CDR3 spells CASSLTSVGASYEQYF. The CDR3 DNA follows: TGTGCCAGCAGTTTAACTAGCGTGGGTGCTTCCTACGAGCAGTACTTC. The rearrangement uses TRBV27 and TRBJ2-7; TRBD2 matches 7 bases. V lost 2 bases and J lost 1; bases outside the gene matches: 8. Germline CDR1 is MNHEY and CDR2 is SMNVEV (reference sequence). The CDR3 length is 16 residues.